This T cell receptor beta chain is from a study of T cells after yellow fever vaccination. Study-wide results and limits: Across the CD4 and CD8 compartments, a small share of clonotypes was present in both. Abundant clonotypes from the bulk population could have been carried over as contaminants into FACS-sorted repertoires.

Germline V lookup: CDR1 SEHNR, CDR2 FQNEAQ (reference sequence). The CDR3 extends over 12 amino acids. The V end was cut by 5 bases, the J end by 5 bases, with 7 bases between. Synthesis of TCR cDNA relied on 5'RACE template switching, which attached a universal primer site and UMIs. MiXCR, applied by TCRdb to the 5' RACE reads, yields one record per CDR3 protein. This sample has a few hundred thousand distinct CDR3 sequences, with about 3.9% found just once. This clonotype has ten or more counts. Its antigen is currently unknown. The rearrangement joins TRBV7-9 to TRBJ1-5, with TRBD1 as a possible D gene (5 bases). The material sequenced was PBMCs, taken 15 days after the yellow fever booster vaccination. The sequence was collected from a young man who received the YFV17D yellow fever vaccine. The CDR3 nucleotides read TGTGCCAGCAGCGGGGGTGATCAGCCCCAGCATTTT. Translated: CASSGGDQPQHF.